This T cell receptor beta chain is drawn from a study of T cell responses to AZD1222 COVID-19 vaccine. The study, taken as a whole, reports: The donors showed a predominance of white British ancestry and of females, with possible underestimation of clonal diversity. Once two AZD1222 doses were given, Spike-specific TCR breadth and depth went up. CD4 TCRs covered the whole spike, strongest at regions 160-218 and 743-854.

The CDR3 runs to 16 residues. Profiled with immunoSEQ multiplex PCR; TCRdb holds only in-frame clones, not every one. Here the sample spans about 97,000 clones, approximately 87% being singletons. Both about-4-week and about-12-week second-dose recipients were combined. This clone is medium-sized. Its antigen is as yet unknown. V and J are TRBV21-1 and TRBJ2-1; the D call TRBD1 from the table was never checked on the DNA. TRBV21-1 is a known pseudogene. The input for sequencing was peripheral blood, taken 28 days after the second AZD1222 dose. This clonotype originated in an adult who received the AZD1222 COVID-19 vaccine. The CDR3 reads CASSKDPGLLYNEQFF. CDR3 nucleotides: TGTGCCAGCAGCAAAGATCCAGGGCTGCTATACAATGAGCAGTTCTTC.